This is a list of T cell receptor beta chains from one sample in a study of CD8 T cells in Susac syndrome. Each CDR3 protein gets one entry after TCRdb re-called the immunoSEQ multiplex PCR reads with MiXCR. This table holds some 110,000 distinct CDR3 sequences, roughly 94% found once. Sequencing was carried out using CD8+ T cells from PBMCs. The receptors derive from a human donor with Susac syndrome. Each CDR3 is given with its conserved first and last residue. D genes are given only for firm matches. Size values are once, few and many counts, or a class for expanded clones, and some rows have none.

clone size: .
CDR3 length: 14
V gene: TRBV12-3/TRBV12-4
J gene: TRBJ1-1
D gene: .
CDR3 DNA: TGTGCCACCCGGTCCGGGACACTGGGCGCTGAAGCTTTCTTT
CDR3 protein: CATRSGTLGAEAFF

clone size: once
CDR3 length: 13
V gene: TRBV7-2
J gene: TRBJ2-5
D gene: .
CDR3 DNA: TGTGCCAGCAGGGGGAAGGGCCAAGAGACCCAGTACTTC
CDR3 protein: CASRGKGQETQYF

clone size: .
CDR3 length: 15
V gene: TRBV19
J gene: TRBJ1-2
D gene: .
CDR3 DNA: TGTGCCAGTAGTATAGCCCATGGGCAGAACTATGGCTACACCTTC
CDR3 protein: CASSIAHGQNYGYTF

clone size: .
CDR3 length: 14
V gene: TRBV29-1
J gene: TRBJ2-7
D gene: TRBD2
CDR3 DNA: TGCAGCGTTGAAGATAGCGGGGCCGTGGGCGAGCAGTACTTC
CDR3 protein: CSVEDSGAVGEQYF

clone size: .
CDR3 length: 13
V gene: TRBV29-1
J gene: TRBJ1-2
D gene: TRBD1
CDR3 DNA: TGCAGCGCTGAGAGTCAGGGGGCTGAGGGCTACACCTTC
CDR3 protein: CSAESQGAEGYTF

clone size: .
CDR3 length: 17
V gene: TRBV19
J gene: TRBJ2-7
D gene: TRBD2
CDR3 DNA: TGTGCCAGTAGTATGACGGGACTAGCGGCGAGTTCCTACGAGCAGTACTTC
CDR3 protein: CASSMTGLAASSYEQYF

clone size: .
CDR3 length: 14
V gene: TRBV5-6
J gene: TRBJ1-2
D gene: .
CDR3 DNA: TGTGCCAGCAGCTTGGGGGGGGTTTTTTATGGCTACACCTTC
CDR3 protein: CASSLGGVFYGYTF

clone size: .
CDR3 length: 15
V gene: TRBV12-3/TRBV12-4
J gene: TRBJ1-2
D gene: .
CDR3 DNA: TGTGCCAGCAGTTTGGCCGGGACTTCATGGGAGGGCTACACCTTC
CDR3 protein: CASSLAGTSWEGYTF

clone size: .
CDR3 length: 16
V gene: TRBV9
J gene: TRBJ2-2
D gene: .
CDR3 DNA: TGTGCCAGCAGCCCTCGTTCGGGGCCGAACACCGGGGAGCTGTTTTTT
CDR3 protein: CASSPRSGPNTGELFF

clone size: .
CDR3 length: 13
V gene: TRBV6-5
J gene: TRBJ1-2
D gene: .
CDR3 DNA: TGTGCCAGCAGTTACTCGTCGGGGAATGGCTACACCTTC
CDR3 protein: CASSYSSGNGYTF

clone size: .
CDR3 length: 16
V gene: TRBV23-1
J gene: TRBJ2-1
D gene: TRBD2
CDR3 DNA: TGCGCCAGCAGTCAATCGGCTAGCGGGGGATTCCATGAGCAGTTCTTC
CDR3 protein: CASSQSASGGFHEQFF

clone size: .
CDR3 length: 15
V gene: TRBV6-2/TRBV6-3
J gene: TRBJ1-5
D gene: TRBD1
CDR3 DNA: TGTGCCAGCATCAGACCGGGACAGGTCAATCAGCCCCAGCATTTT
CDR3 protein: CASIRPGQVNQPQHF

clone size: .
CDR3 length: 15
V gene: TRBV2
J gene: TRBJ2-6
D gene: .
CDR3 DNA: TGTGCCAGCAGTGAAAGGGGCTCTGGGGCCAACGTCCTGACTTTC
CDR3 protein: CASSERGSGANVLTF

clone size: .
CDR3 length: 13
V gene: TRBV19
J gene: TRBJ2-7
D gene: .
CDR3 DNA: TGTGCCAGTAGTATCAGGGCGACCTACGAGCAGTACTTC
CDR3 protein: CASSIRATYEQYF

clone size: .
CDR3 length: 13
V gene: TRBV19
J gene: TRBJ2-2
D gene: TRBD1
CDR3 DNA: TGTGCCAGTAGTATAGGGACAGGTGGGGAGCTGTTTTTT
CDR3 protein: CASSIGTGGELFF

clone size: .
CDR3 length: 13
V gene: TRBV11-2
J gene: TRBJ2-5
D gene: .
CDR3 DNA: TGTGCCAGCAGCCCCGGAGGGCTTAGGACCCAGTACTTC
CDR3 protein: CASSPGGLRTQYF